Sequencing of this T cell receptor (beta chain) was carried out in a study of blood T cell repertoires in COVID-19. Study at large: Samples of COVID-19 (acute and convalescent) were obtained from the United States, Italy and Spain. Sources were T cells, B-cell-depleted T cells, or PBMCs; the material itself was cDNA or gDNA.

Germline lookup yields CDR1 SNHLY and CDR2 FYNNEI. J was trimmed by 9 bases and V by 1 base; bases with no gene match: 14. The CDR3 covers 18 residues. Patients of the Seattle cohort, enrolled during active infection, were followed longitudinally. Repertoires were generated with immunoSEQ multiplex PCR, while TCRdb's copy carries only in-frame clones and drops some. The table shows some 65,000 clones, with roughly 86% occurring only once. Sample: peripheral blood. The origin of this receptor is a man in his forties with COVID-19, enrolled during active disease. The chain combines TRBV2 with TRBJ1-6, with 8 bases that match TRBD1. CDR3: CASSEDAATGASGSPLHF. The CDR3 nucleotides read TGTGCCAGCAGTGAAGACGCTGCGACAGGGGCAAGTGGTTCACCCCTCCACTTT.